This TCR beta chain was obtained from a study of Graves' ophthalmopathy and Graves' hyperthyroidism (dated by TCRdb to between 2017 and 2018). Describing the broader study: Peripheral blood was collected at initial diagnosis, prior to any treatment. The study used signatures of the TCR beta repertoire to tell Graves' ophthalmopathy apart from Graves' hyperthyroidism and to predict which patients would progress to ophthalmopathy. In total, approximately 130 blood samples were TCR-sequenced: around 42 ophthalmopathy, approximately 75 hyperthyroidism and some 17 hyperthyroidism-to-ophthalmopathy patients. To explore V-J signatures that distinguish ophthalmopathy from hyperthyroidism, a discovery set of under 110 patients was enrolled, made up of about 40 with ophthalmopathy and under 65 with stable hyperthyroidism. An independent validation cohort was composed of 18 to 20 hyperthyroidism patients and around 16 patients who later progressed from hyperthyroidism to ophthalmopathy. In several hyperthyroidism patients, the T-cell repertoires found in thyroid tissue were compared with those found in blood. After sampling, hyperthyroidism patients received methimazole starting at 30 mg daily, and ophthalmopathy patients received high-dose intravenous methylprednisolone. What the work shows at the level of the full study, not this receptor alone: Most expanded thyroid clonotypes with frequency above 0.001 were also detected in blood, suggesting blood repertoires may reflect the thyroid immune response. Sample size was not predetermined statistically, and investigators were not blinded to group allocation. In validation, the model predicted ophthalmopathy progression with about 64% sensitivity and roughly 72% specificity; eleven to twelve predicted patients were CT-confirmed with GO in a median of roughly 6.8 months. Ophthalmopathy was separated from stable hyperthyroidism by the 13-signature model with about 90% sensitivity and about 83% specificity in cross-validation and with 80%/75% in the test set.

For repertoire sequencing, TCR beta CDR3 regions were amplified from RNA transcripts. The first round was an RT-PCR using HTBI primers with the Qiagen OneStep RT-PCR kit, and this first round was followed by a second-round multiplex PCR, then size selection and purification. The libraries underwent paired-end sequencing with 100 bp reads on an Illumina HiSeq2000. Per the source publication's procedure: SOAPnuke was used for read processing, and reads with adapters, uncalled bases, a mean Phred below 15, or no exact constant-primer or identifier match were discarded. COPE v1.2.5 was used to merge the high-quality paired reads. Unique nucleotide sequences were defined as clonotypes and aligned to IMGT TRB V, D and J references using MiTCR v1.1. The analysis was limited to V-J combinations with a frequency above 0.0001, which together covered approximately 99% of the repertoires. For each V-J combination, a TCR clonal expansion and chaos score was defined as F50 clonal expansion divided by the chaos observed in the TCRdist matrix. Welch's t-statistics and random forest were used to reduce the features to about 14 V-J combinations, which were then used as input to a naive Bayes classifier. Thyroid-blood repertoire similarity was quantified with the Morisita-Horn index. TCRdb reran the public reads through fastp at Q25 and MiXCR, keeping productive beta chains. Each CDR3 protein appears once, grouped with its most common genes and DNA. The authors' filters were not applied to this entry. The sample includes approximately 700,000 distinct CDR3 sequences, with approximately 40% observed a single time. Approximately 43% of the sample lies in the top ten.

The ophthalmopathy patients had moderately to severely active disease, with a Clinical Activity Score of 3 or higher, a NOSPECS grade of 4 or higher, and a disease duration of less than 3 months. Anyone with other autoimmune diseases, uncontrolled infections, pregnancy or lactation was excluded from the study. Diagnosis relied on clinical symptoms, serum thyroxine, TRAb, thyroid ultrasound and orbital computed tomography. Ficoll-Paque density gradient centrifugation was used to isolate PBMCs from under 11 ml of fresh peripheral blood. Total RNA was extracted with Trizol reagent and quality-checked on an Agilent 2100 Bioanalyzer. Note on this clonotype: The antigen it recognizes is unknown. There are no base qualities to consult, and no much larger clone falls within one base.

Germline trimming: 6 bases from V, 3 bases from J; junction bases outside gene matches: 4. The germline V gene provides CDR1 MNHEY and CDR2 SVGAGI. From its cysteine to its phenylalanine, the CDR3 spans 13 amino acids. This entry keeps only the CDR3 DNA: 39 bases, framed from base 1. The sample consisted of peripheral blood. This TCR was sampled from an adult man with Graves' ophthalmopathy. The chain was built from TRBV6-5 and TRBJ2-5, with TRBD1 matching 7 junction bases. This receptor has the CDR3 CASRPDREETQYF. The sequence in DNA is TGTGCCAGCAGGCCTGACAGGGAAGAGACCCAGTACTTC.